The 15 T cell receptor beta chains below all came from one sample that was sequenced in a study of cytomegalovirus exposure and HLA in healthy donors. Sequencing was performed with immunoSEQ multiplex PCR; in TCRdb, only in-frame clones are kept and a portion is missing. The top ten hold 2% to 2.5% of the sample, which has some 120,000 clones, approximately 87% seen once. What was sequenced was PBMCs. The source is a woman in her twenties or thirties in good health and CMV-seronegative.

This chain connects TRBV29-1 to TRBJ1-1; maybe TRBD1 (6 bases). Germline V gene sequence: CDR1 SQVTM, CDR2 ANQGSEA. The CDR3 spans 13 residues. Deletions cut 6 bases from V and 2 bases from J, with 13 bases between. The CDR3 DNA sequence: TGCAGCGTCGACAGGAACCCCAACACTGAAGCTTTCTTT. The encoded protein is CSVDRNPNTEAFF. The whole variable domain, remainder taken from reference TRBV29-1 and TRBJ1-1, is SAVISQKPSRDICQRGTSLTIQCQVDSQVTMMFWYRQQPGQSLTLIATANQGSEATYESGFVIDKFPISRPNLTFSTLTVSNMSPEDSSIYLCSVDRNPNTEAFFGQGTRLTVV.

V usage is TRBV19 and J usage is TRBJ1-2; TRBD1 agrees at 9 bases. CDR1 is LNHDA and CDR2 is SQIVND in the germline V gene (reference sequence). This CDR3 comprises 15 residues. V was pared by 5 bases and J by 5 bases, with 9 bases of the junction left unmatched. The CDR3 DNA is TGTGCCAGTAGTGAACAGGGGGCCGCGCGGTATGGCTACACCTTC. Amino acid sequence: CASSEQGAARYGYTF.

V is TRBV2 and J is TRBJ2-3; D is possibly TRBD2 (6 bases). The CDR3 length is 14 residues. Germline CDR1 is SNHLY and CDR2 is FYNNEI. V was pared by 5 bases and J by 6 bases, with 15 bases between. CDR3 loop: CASSRSGSRDTQYF. The CDR3 coding sequence is TGTGCCAGCAGTCGTTCCGGGAGTAGGGATACGCAGTATTTT.

V and J are TRBV11-3 and TRBJ2-3; 7 positions match TRBD2. Trimming removed 4 bases from V and 2 bases from J; junction bases left unmatched: 9. CDR3 length: 16 residues. Germline lookup yields CDR1 SGHNT and CDR2 YENEEA. The CDR3 sequence: CASSSGGRGTTDTQYF. CDR3 DNA sequence: TGTGCCAGCAGCTCGGGCGGGCGGGGGACCACAGATACGCAGTATTTT. The complete variable domain, with remaining parts taken from reference TRBV11-3 and TRBJ2-3, reads EAGVVQSPRYKIIEKKQPVAFWCNPISGHNTLYWYLQNLGQGPELLIRYENEEAVDDSQLPKDRFSAERLKGVDSTLKIQPAELGDSAVYLCASSSGGRGTTDTQYFGPGTRLTVL.

CDR3 sequence (DNA): TGTGCCAGCAGTGTAAACGAGGGGGGGGTACTCCATTCACCCCTCCACTTT. It encodes CASSVNEGGVLHSPLHF. The rearrangement links TRBV6-1 to TRBJ1-6; D possibly corresponds to TRBD1 (6 bases). This CDR3 is 17 amino acids long. CDR1 and CDR2 (germline): MNHNS, SASEGT. Trimming removed 4 bases at V and 8 bases at J, with 21 bases between.

The rearrangement joins TRBV6-4 to TRBJ2-1, with D tentatively TRBD1 (5 bases). The V gene's germline CDR1 is MRHNA and CDR2 SNTAGT. This CDR3 is 15 amino acids long. The V end was cut by 4 bases, the J end by 2 bases, with 12 bases between. The CDR3 protein is CASSVAGLAYNEQFF. The CDR3 region has the DNA TGTGCCAGCAGTGTCGCAGGGCTGGCCTACAATGAGCAGTTCTTC.

V usage is TRBV19 and J usage is TRBJ2-3, with TRBD1 matching over 9 bases. Germline CDR1 is LNHDA and CDR2 is SQIVND (reference sequence). Trimming at V came to 6 bases and at J to 1 base, leaving 5 bases not matched to a gene. The CDR3 covers 15 residues. The CDR3 here is CASRDRGIGTDTQYF. CDR3 sequence (DNA): TGTGCCAGTAGGGACAGGGGTATCGGCACAGATACGCAGTATTTT.

This clone was seen just once. The rearrangement uses TRBV4-1 and TRBJ1-1; possible D gene TRBD1, 5 bases. There are 15 residues in the CDR3. V was shortened by 5 bases and J by 1 base, with 14 bases between the two germline ends. The germline V gene encodes CDR1 MGHRA and CDR2 YSYEKL. The CDR3: CASSTAGVRNTEAFF. The DNA for the CDR3 is TGCGCCAGCAGCACTGCGGGGGTCCGGAACACTGAAGCTTTCTTT.

The rearrangement uses TRBV19 and TRBJ1-1; the D is unclear. The CDR3 sequence is 13 residues long. V was shortened by 5 bases and J by 4 bases, with 11 bases between the two germline ends. Germline CDR1 reads LNHDA; CDR2 reads SQIVND (reference sequence). DNA for the CDR3: TGTGCCAGTAGTGTCACCGCGGTCACTGAAGCTTTCTTT. The encoded protein is CASSVTAVTEAFF.

V usage is TRBV9 and J usage is TRBJ1-6, with 7 bases aligning to TRBD1. V lost 4 bases and J lost 5; bases outside the gene matches: 3. This CDR3 spans 14 amino acids. CDR1 SGDLS and CDR2 YYNGEE come from the germline V gene. For the CDR3, the DNA is TGTGCCAGCAGCTTGACAGGGAATAATTCACCCCTCCACTTT. It is translated as CASSLTGNNSPLHF.

V gene TRBV7-6 combines with J gene TRBJ1-3; D uncertain. Germline values: CDR1 SGHVS, CDR2 FNYEAQ. V was trimmed by 3 bases and J by 0 bases, leaving 18 bases between them. The CDR3 covers 18 residues. CDR3 DNA: TGTGCCAGCAGCTTTAGCCCCCCGACTCTTCTCTCTGGAAACACCATATATTTT. Translation gives CASSFSPPTLLSGNTIYF. Looking up the rest from reference TRBV7-6 and TRBJ1-3 gives the full variable domain: GAGVSQSPRYKVTKRGQDVALRCDPISGHVSLYWYRQALGQGPEFLTYFNYEAQQDKSGLPNDRFSAERPEGSISTLTIQRTEQRDSAMYRCASSFSPPTLLSGNTIYFGEGSWLTVV.

The sample holds a few counts of this clone. The chain links TRBV2 to TRBJ1-6; 7 bases agree with TRBD1. Unmatched junction bases numbered 3, after V lost 1 base and J lost 9 bases. Per germline, CDR1 SNHLY and CDR2 FYNNEI. This CDR3 contains 14 residues. The CDR3 nucleotides are TGTGCCAGCAGTGAAGGACAGGGTGTTTCACCCCTCCACTTT. Amino acids: CASSEGQGVSPLHF.

This chain uses TRBV2 with TRBJ1-3; 8 nucleotides agree with TRBD1. The V and J ends lost 0 bases and 2 bases, in that order; junction bases with no gene match: 3. CDR3 length equals 16 residues. Germline V gives CDR1 SNHLY, CDR2 FYNNEI. This chain's CDR3 is CASSEAWTGPGNTIYF. The CDR3 DNA reads TGTGCCAGCAGTGAAGCTTGGACAGGGCCTGGAAACACCATATATTTT.

The CDR3 loop is CASSSRQGSNEQFF. CDR3 sequence (DNA): TGTGCCAGCAGCTCCCGACAGGGAAGCAATGAGCAGTTCTTC. This sequence joins TRBV9 and TRBJ2-1, with 7 bases identical to TRBD1. The germline V gene has CDR1 SGDLS and CDR2 YYNGEE. J gave up 6 bases and V 4 bases, and 7 bases lay outside the gene matches. CDR3 length: 14 residues.

This chain joins TRBV11-2 and TRBJ1-4, with D possibly being TRBD1 (5 bases). The CDR3 has 9 amino acids. Germline assignment: CDR1 SGHAT and CDR2 FQNNGV. CDR3 amino acids: CGGYEKLFF. The CDR3 DNA reads TGTGGGGGCTACGAAAAACTGTTTTTT.